The clone carrying this T cell receptor (beta chain) was observed once. Method: immunoSEQ multiplex PCR; TCRdb's copy keeps in-frame clones and lacks some. This sample has about 170,000 clones, with 91% found just once. This sample was taken from a study of control samples from healthy donors and cancer patients. V gave up 5 bases and J gave up 8 bases; unmatched junction bases: 6. Germline CDR1 MNHEY, CDR2 SVGEGT. This CDR3 contains 15 residues. The sequence derives from a woman in her twenties or thirties in good health. Sequencing was performed on blood. The chain uses TRBV6-2 or TRBV6-3 and TRBJ2-1, with 13 bases lining up with TRBD2. The CDR3 DNA is TGTGCCAGCAGTGCCGGGACTAGCGGGATCGATGAGCAGTTCTTC. This sequence encodes CASSAGTSGIDEQFF.